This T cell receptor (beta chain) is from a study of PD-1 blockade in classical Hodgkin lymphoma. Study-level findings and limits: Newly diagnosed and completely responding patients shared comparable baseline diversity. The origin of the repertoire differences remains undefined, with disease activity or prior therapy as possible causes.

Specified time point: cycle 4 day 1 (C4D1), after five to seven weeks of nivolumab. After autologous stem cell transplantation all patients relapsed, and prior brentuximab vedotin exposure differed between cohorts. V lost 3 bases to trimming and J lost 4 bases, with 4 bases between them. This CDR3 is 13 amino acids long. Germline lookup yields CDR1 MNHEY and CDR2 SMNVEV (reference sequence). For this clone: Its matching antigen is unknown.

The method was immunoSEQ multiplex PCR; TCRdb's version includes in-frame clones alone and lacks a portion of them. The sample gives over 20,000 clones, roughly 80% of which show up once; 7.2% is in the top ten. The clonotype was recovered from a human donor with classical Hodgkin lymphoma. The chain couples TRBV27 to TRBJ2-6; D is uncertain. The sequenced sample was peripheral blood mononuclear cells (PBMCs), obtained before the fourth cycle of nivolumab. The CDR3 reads CASSLAGANVLTF. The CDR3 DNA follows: TGTGCCAGCAGTTTGGCCGGGGCCAACGTCCTGACTTTC.